This T cell receptor beta chain was recorded in a study of T cells after yellow fever vaccination. Germline V gene data show CDR1 as SQVTM and CDR2 as ANQGSEA. V was pared by 6 bases and J by 8 bases, with 6 bases of the junction left unmatched. The CDR3 contains 11 residues. The table lists this clonotype with a few counts. In making TCR cDNA, 5'RACE template switching added a universal primer site and UMIs to it. A single record per CDR3 protein comes from TCRdb applying MiXCR to the 5' RACE reads. This table holds about 310,000 distinct CDR3 sequences, more than 3% found once. V gene TRBV29-1 combines with J gene TRBJ1-1, with 7 bases that match TRBD1. The receptor was isolated from a man younger than 30 who received the YFV17D yellow fever vaccine. The source was PBMCs, collected on the day of the yellow fever booster vaccination. CDR3 loop: CSVRTGIEAFF. In DNA, the CDR3 is TGCAGCGTCCGGACAGGAATAGAAGCTTTCTTT. Complete variable domain (other parts from reference TRBV29-1 and TRBJ1-1): SAVISQKPSRDICQRGTSLTIQCQVDSQVTMMFWYRQQPGQSLTLIATANQGSEATYESGFVIDKFPISRPNLTFSTLTVSNMSPEDSSIYLCSVRTGIEAFFGQGTRLTVV.